What follows is one T cell receptor (beta chain) and its context. This entry belongs to a study of cytomegalovirus exposure and HLA in healthy donors. The PCR employed 60 Vbeta primers together with 13 Jbeta primers. TCRdb's copy holds only in-frame clones and misses some; the assay was immunoSEQ multiplex PCR. The table records roughly 150,000 clones, over 60% of them present only once. The CDR3 consists of 14 residues. CDR1 and CDR2 (germline): SGHNT, YENEEA. The ends were cut back, 5 bases at V and 1 base at J, with 10 bases in the middle. V and J are TRBV11-3 and TRBJ2-3, with TRBD2 as a possible D gene (6 bases). The sample comprised PBMCs. The TCR originated in a man between 40 and 49 years old in good health and CMV-seronegative. This CDR3 is CASSPTRGTDTQYF. The DNA of the CDR3 is TGTGCCAGCAGCCCGACTAGGGGCACAGATACGCAGTATTTT.